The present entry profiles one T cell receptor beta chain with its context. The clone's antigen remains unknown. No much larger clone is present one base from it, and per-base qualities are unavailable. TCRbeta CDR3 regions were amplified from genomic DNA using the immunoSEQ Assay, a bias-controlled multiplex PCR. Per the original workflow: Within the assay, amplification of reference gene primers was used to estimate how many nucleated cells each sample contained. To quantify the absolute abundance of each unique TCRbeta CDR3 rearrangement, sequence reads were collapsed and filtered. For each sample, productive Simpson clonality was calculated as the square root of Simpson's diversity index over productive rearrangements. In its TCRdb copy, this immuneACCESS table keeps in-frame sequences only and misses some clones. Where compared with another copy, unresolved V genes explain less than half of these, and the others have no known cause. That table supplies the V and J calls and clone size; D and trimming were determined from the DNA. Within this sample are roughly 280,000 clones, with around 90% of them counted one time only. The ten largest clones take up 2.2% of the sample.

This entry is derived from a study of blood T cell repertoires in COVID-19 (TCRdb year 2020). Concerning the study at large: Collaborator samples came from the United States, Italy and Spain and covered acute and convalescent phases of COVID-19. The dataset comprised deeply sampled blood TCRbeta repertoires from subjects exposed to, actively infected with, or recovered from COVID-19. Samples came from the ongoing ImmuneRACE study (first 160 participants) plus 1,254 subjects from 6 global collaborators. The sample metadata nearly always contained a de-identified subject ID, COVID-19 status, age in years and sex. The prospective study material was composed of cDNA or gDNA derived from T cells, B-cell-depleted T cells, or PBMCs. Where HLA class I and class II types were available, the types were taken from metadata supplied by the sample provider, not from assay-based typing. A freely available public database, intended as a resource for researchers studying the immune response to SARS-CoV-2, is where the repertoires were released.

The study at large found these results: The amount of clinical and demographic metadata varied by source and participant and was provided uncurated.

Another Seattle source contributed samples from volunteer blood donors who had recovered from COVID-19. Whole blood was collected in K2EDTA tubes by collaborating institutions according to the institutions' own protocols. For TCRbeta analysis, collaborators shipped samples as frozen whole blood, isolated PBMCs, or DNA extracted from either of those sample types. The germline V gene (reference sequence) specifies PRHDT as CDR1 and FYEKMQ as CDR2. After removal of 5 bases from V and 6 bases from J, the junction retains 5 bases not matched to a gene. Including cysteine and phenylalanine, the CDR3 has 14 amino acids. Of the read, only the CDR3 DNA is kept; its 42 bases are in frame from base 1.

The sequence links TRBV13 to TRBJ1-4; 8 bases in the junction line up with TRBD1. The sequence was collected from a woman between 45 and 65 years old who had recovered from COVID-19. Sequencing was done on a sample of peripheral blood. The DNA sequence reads TGTGCCAGCAGCCTGGGACAGGCCGATGAAAAACTGTTTTTT. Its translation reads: CASSLGQADEKLFF.